This T cell receptor (beta chain) derives from a study of T cell changes during pregnancy in multiple sclerosis. Trimming took 6 bases from V and 0 from J; bases not matched to a gene: 4. This CDR3 is built from 13 residues. Per the germline V gene, CDR1 is SQVTM and CDR2 is ANQGSEA. Assay: immunoSEQ multiplex PCR; the TCRdb copy retains only in-frame clones and omits some. Among 70,000 or so clones listed, around 92% were seen once. The receptor comes from a female donor in good health, enrolled as a control in a pregnancy study. Sequences were derived from peripheral blood, sampled in the third trimester of pregnancy. The rearrangement joins TRBV29-1 to TRBJ2-7; 8 nucleotides line up with TRBD2. The CDR3 protein is CSVRAGVSYEQYF. The CDR3 region has the DNA TGCAGCGTAAGAGCGGGAGTCTCCTACGAGCAGTACTTC.